The clone carrying this T cell receptor (beta chain) has just one count. In the original analysis: Reference gene primer amplification in the assay estimated nucleated cell counts. The table came from immunoSEQ multiplex PCR; TCRdb's copy has only in-frame clones and leaves some out. V and J calls and clone size are copied from that table; D and trimming were computed from the DNA. Of about 160,000 clones in the sample, about 90% were seen once. One Seattle source followed patients from active infection through their disease course. The record originates from a study of blood T cell repertoires in COVID-19. At the level of the study: Italy, Spain and the United States were the sources of the convalescent and acute COVID-19 samples. Sources were T cells, B-cell-depleted T cells, or PBMCs; the material itself was cDNA or gDNA.

CDR1 and CDR2 (germline): GTSNPN, SVGIG (reference sequence). The CDR3 is 15 residues long. J gave up 5 bases and V 0 bases, and 7 bases lay outside the gene matches. Sample: peripheral blood. This TCR was sampled from a man younger than 45 with COVID-19, enrolled during active disease. The chain is built from TRBV30 and TRBJ2-1, with TRBD2 matching 7 bases. CDR3 sequence (DNA): TGTGCCTGGAGTGTTGGACTAGTACCTAACAATGAGCAGTTCTTC. Translated: CAWSVGLVPNNEQFF.